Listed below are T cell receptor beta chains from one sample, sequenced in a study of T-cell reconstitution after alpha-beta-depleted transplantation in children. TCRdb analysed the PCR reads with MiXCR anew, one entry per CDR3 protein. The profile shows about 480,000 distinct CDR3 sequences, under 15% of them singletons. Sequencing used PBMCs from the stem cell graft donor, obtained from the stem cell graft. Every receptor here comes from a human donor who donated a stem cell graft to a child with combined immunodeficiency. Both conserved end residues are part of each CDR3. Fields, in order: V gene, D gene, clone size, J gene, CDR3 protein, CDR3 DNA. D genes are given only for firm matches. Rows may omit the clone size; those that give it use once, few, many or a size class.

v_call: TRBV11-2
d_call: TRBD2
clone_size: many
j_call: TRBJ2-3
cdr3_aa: CASSSGGWLAGWMDTQYF
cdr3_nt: TGTGCCAGCAGCTCAGGAGGGTGGCTAGCGGGATGGATGGATACGCAGTATTTT

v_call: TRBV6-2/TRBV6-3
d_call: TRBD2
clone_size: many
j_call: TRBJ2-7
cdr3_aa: CASSDRLAGLYEQYF
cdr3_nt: TGTGCCAGCAGTGACAGACTAGCGGGACTTTACGAGCAGTACTTC

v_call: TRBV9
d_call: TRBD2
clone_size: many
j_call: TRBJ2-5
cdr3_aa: CASSVGRAGVGETQYF
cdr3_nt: TGTGCCAGCAGCGTAGGTCGAGCGGGAGTAGGAGAGACCCAGTACTTC

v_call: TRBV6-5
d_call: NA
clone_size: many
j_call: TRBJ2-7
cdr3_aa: CASSYLGGVLDEQYF
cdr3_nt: TGTGCCAGCAGTTACCTAGGGGGGGTACTGGACGAGCAGTACTTC

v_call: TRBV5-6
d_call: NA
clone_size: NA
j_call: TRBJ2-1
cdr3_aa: CASSFGVTYNEQFF
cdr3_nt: TGTGCCAGCAGCTTCGGTGTAACCTACAATGAGCAGTTCTTC

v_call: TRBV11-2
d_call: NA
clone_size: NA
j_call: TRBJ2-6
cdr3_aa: CASSPGNPRASGANVLTF
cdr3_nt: TGTGCCAGCAGCCCGGGCAATCCCCGCGCCTCTGGGGCCAACGTCCTGACTTTC

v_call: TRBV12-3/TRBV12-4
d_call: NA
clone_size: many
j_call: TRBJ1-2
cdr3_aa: CASSLAGPYYGYTF
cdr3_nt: TGTGCCAGCAGTTTGGCAGGGCCTTACTATGGCTACACCTTC

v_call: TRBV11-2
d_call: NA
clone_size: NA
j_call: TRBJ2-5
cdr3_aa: CASSLEGISYQETQYF
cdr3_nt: TGTGCCAGCAGCTTAGAAGGGATCAGTTACCAAGAGACCCAGTACTTC

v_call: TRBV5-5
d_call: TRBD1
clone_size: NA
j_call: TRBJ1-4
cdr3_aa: CASSGRTGGHEKLFF
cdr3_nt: TGTGCCAGCAGCGGAAGGACAGGGGGCCATGAAAAACTGTTTTTT

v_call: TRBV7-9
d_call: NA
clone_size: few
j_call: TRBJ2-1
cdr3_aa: CASSAHLGEQFF
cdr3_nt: TGTGCCAGCAGCGCCCATCTCGGGGAGCAGTTCTTC

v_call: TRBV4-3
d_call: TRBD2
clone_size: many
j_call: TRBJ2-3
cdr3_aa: CASSQDLAGGADTQYF
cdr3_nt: TGCGCCAGCAGCCAAGATCTAGCGGGGGGGGCAGATACGCAGTATTTT

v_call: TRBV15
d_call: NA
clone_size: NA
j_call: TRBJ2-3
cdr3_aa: CATSRDGGGRADTQYF
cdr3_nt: TGTGCCACCAGCAGAGATGGAGGGGGGAGGGCCGATACGCAGTATTTT

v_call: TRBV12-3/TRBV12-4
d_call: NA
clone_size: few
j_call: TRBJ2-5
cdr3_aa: CASTSGATLQETQYF
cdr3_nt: TGTGCCAGCACCTCCGGGGCGACCCTACAAGAGACCCAGTACTTC

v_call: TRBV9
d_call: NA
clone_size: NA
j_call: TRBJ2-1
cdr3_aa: CASSVAIVNEQFF
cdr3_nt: TGTGCCAGCAGCGTAGCAATAGTCAATGAGCAGTTCTTC

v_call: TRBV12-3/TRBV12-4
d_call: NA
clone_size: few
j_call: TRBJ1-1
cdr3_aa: CASSLDGWAVLPTNTEAFF
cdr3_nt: TGTGCCAGCAGTTTAGACGGTTGGGCGGTTCTGCCTACGAACACTGAAGCTTTCTTT

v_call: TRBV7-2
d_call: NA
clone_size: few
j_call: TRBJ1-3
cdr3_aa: CASSLGVAISGNTIYF
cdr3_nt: TGTGCCAGCAGCTTAGGAGTTGCTATCTCTGGAAACACCATATATTTT

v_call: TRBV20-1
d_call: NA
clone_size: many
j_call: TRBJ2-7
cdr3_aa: CSAKQEPYEQYF
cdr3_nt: TGCAGTGCAAAGCAGGAACCCTACGAGCAGTACTTC

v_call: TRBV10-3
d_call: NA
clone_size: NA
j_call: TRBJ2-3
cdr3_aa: CAISAGLLGDTQYF
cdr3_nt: TGTGCCATCAGTGCAGGACTCCTCGGAGATACGCAGTATTTT

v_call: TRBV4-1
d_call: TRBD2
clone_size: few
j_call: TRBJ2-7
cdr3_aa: CASSHGTSGLYEQYF
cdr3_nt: TGCGCCAGCAGTCACGGGACTAGCGGGCTCTACGAGCAGTACTTC

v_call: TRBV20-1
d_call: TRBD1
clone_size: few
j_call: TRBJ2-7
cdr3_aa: CSARGQGFEQYF
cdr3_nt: TGCAGTGCTAGGGGACAGGGCTTCGAGCAGTACTTC

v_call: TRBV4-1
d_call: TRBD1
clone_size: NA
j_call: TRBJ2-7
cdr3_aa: CASSQGQGAYEQYF
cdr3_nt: TGCGCCAGCAGCCAGGGACAGGGGGCTTACGAGCAGTACTTC

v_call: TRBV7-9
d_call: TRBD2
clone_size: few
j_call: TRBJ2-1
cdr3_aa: CASSSQRERYNEQFF
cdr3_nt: TGTGCCAGCAGCTCTCAGCGGGAAAGGTACAATGAGCAGTTCTTC

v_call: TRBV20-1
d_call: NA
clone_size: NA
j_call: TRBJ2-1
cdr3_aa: CSAIFGRGSYNEQFF
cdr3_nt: TGCAGTGCTATCTTCGGACGGGGATCCTACAATGAGCAGTTCTTC

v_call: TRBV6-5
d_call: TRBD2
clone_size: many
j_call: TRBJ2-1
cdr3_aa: CASSYEASGLSYNEQFF
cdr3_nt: TGTGCCAGCAGTTACGAGGCTAGCGGGTTGTCCTACAATGAGCAGTTCTTC

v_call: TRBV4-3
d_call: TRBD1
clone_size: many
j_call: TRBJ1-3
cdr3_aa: CASSQDWDSLGNTIYF
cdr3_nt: TGCGCCAGCAGCCAAGATTGGGACAGCTTAGGAAACACCATATATTTT

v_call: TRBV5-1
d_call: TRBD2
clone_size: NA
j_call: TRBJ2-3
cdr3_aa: CASSGRPTSGSTDTQYF
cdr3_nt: TGCGCCAGCAGCGGCCGCCCTACTAGCGGGAGCACAGATACGCAGTATTTT

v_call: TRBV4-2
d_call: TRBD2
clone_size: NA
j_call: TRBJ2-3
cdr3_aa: CASSQEALAGELDTQYF
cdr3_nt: TGTGCCAGCAGCCAAGAAGCGCTAGCGGGAGAACTAGATACGCAGTATTTT

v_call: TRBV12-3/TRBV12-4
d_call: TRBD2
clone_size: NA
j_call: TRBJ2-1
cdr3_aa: CASRRGGTSAEYNEQFF
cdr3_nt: TGTGCCAGCAGACGTGGGGGGACTAGCGCCGAATACAATGAGCAGTTCTTC

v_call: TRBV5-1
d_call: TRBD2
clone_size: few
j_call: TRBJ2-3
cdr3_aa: CASSPRGDFGTDTQYF
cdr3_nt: TGCGCCAGCAGCCCTCGGGGGGATTTTGGTACAGATACGCAGTATTTT

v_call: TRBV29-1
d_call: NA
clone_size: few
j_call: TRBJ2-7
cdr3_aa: CSVTAGTPTYEQYF
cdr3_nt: TGCAGCGTCACCGCCGGGACACCCACCTACGAGCAGTACTTC

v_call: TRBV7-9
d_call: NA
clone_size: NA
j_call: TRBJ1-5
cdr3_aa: CASSSTGGGQPQHF
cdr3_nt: TGTGCCAGCAGCTCGACGGGGGGCGGTCAGCCCCAGCATTTT

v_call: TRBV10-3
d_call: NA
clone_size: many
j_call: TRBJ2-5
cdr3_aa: CASRLGQTQETQYF
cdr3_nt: TGTGCCAGCAGACTAGGTCAGACTCAAGAGACCCAGTACTTC

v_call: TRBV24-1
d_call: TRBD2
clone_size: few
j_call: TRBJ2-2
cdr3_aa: CATRGAGGNTGELFF
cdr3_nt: TGTGCCACCCGTGGGGCGGGAGGCAACACCGGGGAGCTGTTTTTT

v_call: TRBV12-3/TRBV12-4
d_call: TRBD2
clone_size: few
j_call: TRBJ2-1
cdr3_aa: CASLPAGGPYNEQFF
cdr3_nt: TGTGCCAGCCTTCCCGCGGGAGGTCCCTACAATGAGCAGTTCTTC

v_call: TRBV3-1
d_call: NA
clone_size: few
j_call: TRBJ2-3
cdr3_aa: CASSEGLPDTQYF
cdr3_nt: TGTGCCAGCAGCGAGGGACTGCCGGATACGCAGTATTTT

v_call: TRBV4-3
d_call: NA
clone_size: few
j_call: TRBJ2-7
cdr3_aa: CASSQRASYEQYF
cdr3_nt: TGCGCCAGCAGCCAACGGGCTTCCTACGAGCAGTACTTC